Below, one T cell receptor (beta chain) is given with its context. As yet, its antigen is unknown. These data come from a study of cytomegalovirus exposure and HLA in healthy donors. Study-level points and caveats: CMV serostatus was the only immune exposure information that was available.

The PCR contained 60 Vbeta and 13 Jbeta primers. Some clones are missing from TCRdb's copy, which holds only in-frame ones; the method was immunoSEQ multiplex PCR. The sample lists around 110,000 clones, 82% occurring once. CDR3 size: 14 residues. The germline CDR1 and CDR2 sequences are SGHVS and FNYEAQ. V gave up 3 bases and J gave up 6 bases; unmatched junction bases: 4. Specimen: PBMCs. This sequence joins TRBV7-6 and TRBJ2-3, with 9 bases matching TRBD1. The TCR was taken from a man younger than 45 in good health and CMV-seropositive. CDR3 loop: CASSFGTGSDTQYF. CDR3 nucleotides: TGTGCCAGCAGCTTTGGGACAGGGTCGGATACGCAGTATTTT.